A selection of T cell receptor beta chains follows, all from one sample in a study of shared clonotypes between healthy human individuals. Repertoires were generated with immunoSEQ multiplex PCR, while TCRdb's copy carries only in-frame clones and drops some. This sample has approximately 740,000 clones, with nearly 95% found just once. Sequenced sample: naive CD8+ T cells sorted from blood. The receptors come from a young man in good health. Each CDR3 is given with its conserved first and last residue. A D gene is named only where the DNA matches it firmly. Clone size is stated in some rows and not others, as once, few, many or a class when expanded.

size	D	V	J	length	DNA	CDR3
-	-	TRBV2	TRBJ2-7	13	TGTGCCAGCTCAGGAGGGGAACTAGACGAGCAGTACTTC	CASSGGELDEQYF
-	-	TRBV7-9	TRBJ2-4	14	TGTGCCAGCAGCGGGCCCGGAGCCAAAAACATTCAGTACTTC	CASSGPGAKNIQYF
-	TRBD2	TRBV27	TRBJ2-2	19	TGTGCCAGCAGTCTAAGGCTCCCGGGACTAGCGGGAGCCAACGGGGAGCTGTTTTTT	CASSLRLPGLAGANGELFF
-	-	TRBV5-4	TRBJ2-3	12	TGTGCCAGCAGCTTGTCGGCAGATACGCAGTATTTT	CASSLSADTQYF
few	-	TRBV28	TRBJ2-7	13	TGTGCCAGCAGTTTAGGACTGCGCTACGAGCAGTACTTC	CASSLGLRYEQYF
once	-	TRBV27	TRBJ2-1	15	TGTGCCAGCAGTTTGTTAGCCATGTCCCACAATGAGCAGTTCTTC	CASSLLAMSHNEQFF
-	-	TRBV9	TRBJ2-6	17	TGTGCCAGCAGACAATTGTACAAACAAAGTCGGGCCAACGTCCTGACTTTC	CASRQLYKQSRANVLTF
-	-	TRBV7-8	TRBJ2-1	16	TGTGCCAGCAGCTTAGTACTTCTGGGGCCGGGGAATGAGCAGTTCTTC	CASSLVLLGPGNEQFF
-	-	TRBV7-9	TRBJ2-2	15	TGTGCCAGCAGCTTAGAGGGGCCGAACACCGGGGAGCTGTTTTTT	CASSLEGPNTGELFF
-	-	TRBV27	TRBJ2-1	11	TGTGCCAGCATTTCGAACAATGAGCAGTTCTTC	CASISNNEQFF
-	TRBD1	TRBV29-1	TRBJ2-1	14	TGCAGCGTTGAAGGGGACAGGGCCAACAATGAGCAGTTCTTC	CSVEGDRANNEQFF
-	-	TRBV7-9	TRBJ2-1	17	TGTGCCAGCAGCTTAGCGAAGGGGAGGTTATTTGTGAATGAGCAGTTCTTC	CASSLAKGRLFVNEQFF
-	-	TRBV7-9	TRBJ2-6	16	TGTGCCAGCTTCCATACCGGCCATTCTGGGGCCAACGTCCTGACTTTC	CASFHTGHSGANVLTF
-	-	TRBV7-3	TRBJ2-5	14	TGTGCCAGCAGCTCTAGGGGGATCGGGGAGACCCAGTACTTC	CASSSRGIGETQYF
-	-	TRBV6-1	TRBJ2-7	13	TGTGCCAGCAGCCCTGGAAGGACGTACGAGCAGTACTTC	CASSPGRTYEQYF
-	-	TRBV28	TRBJ1-1	17	TGTGCCAGCAGTCCCCAGACAGTTGCCGAAGGGAACACTGAAGCTTTCTTT	CASSPQTVAEGNTEAFF
-	TRBD1	TRBV6-1	TRBJ1-4	14	TGTGCCAGCAGTGACCGGGACAGGGGGAAAAAACTGTTTTTT	CASSDRDRGKKLFF
-	TRBD2	TRBV7-2	TRBJ2-1	19	TGTGCCAGCAGCTTAGACCTAACCCCGCTAGCGGGAGGGGTCGATGAGCAGTTCTTC	CASSLDLTPLAGGVDEQFF